What follows describes a single T cell receptor beta chain. This specimen includes other DNA sequences encoding the same CDR3. The entry originates in a study of blood T cell repertoires in COVID-19. Whole-study context: The United States, Italy and Spain supplied acute and convalescent COVID-19 samples.

Germline assignment: CDR1 LNHDA and CDR2 SQIVND (reference sequence). Trimming stripped 3 bases from V and 2 bases from J, with 7 bases between. This CDR3 has 13 residues. Per the study methods: Estimation of nucleated cell counts relied on the amplification of reference gene primers. Measured with immunoSEQ multiplex PCR; TCRdb has only the in-frame clones, and not every one. V, J and clone size reflect that table, while D and trimming were determined from the DNA. The sample lists 190,000 or so clones, 87% occurring once. This TCR was sampled from a woman aged 18-29 years who had recovered from COVID-19. V is TRBV19 and J is TRBJ1-1; D remains ambiguous. Source material: peripheral blood. The CDR3 here is CASSISVNTEAFF. The CDR3, as DNA: TGTGCCAGTAGTATCTCCGTTAACACTGAAGCTTTCTTT.